These 18 T cell receptor beta chains were sequenced from one sample in a study of cytomegalovirus exposure and HLA in healthy donors. Primers: 60 Vbeta forward and 13 Jbeta reverse. Assay used: immunoSEQ multiplex PCR; TCRdb lists only in-frame clones, some missing. The repertoire holds roughly 80,000 clones, with around two thirds as singletons. Sequencing was done on a sample of PBMCs. These receptors came from a woman in her fifties or sixties in good health and CMV-seropositive.

The chain links TRBV29-1 to TRBJ1-1; D remains unclear. This CDR3 spans 12 amino acids. V shed 6 bases and J shed 1 base, with 9 bases lying between them. Germline lookup yields CDR1 SQVTM and CDR2 ANQGSEA. The CDR3 sequence is CSVYGPNTEAFF. The CDR3 coding sequence is TGCAGCGTATATGGCCCGAACACTGAAGCTTTCTTT.

This sequence joins TRBV7-8 and TRBJ2-7, with 10 bases matching TRBD1. This CDR3 has 17 residues. Germline CDR1 and CDR2: SGHVS and FQNEAQ. V trimming: 2 bases; J trimming: 5 bases; junction bases outside the gene matches: 12. The CDR3 nucleotides read TGTGCCAGCAGCTTAAACTCATACTGGGACAGGGGAAACGAGCAGTACGTC. It yields the protein CASSLNSYWDRGNEQYV.

This clone has only a few counts. The junction does not match germline at one end; this may be a read error. The chain links TRBV7-9 to TRBJ2-3; tentatively, D is TRBD1 (6 bases). From germline, CDR1 is SEHNR and CDR2 FQNEAQ (reference sequence). CDR3 length equals 16 residues. CDR3 sequence: CSSTPPSGERGDTQYF. The CDR3 DNA is TGTTCCAGCACTCCCCCCTCGGGCGAAAGGGGGGATACGCAGTATTTT.

This clone was seen more than once but under ten times. The CDR3 here is CASSLAGDAEAFF. In DNA form, the CDR3 reads TGTGCCAGCAGCTTAGCAGGGGACGCTGAAGCTTTCTTT. The V call is TRBV11-2, the J call TRBJ1-1; D may be TRBD1 (6 bases). V was trimmed by 1 base and J by 6 bases, leaving 9 bases between them. From germline, CDR1 is SGHAT and CDR2 FQNNGV. The CDR3 consists of 13 residues.

The chain couples TRBV2 to TRBJ1-1; 8 bases line up with TRBD1. The CDR3 is 15 amino acids. Germline V gene lookup returns CDR1 SNHLY and CDR2 FYNNEI. The trim removed 4 bases at V and 6 bases at J, leaving 10 bases unmatched. The CDR3 here is CASSGQGMQFAEAFF. In DNA form, the CDR3 reads TGTGCCAGCAGTGGACAGGGGATGCAGTTCGCTGAAGCTTTCTTT.

The rearrangement links TRBV11-1 to TRBJ2-7, with D perhaps TRBD2 (6 bases). The V gene's germline CDR1 is SGHAT and CDR2 FQDESV (reference sequence). V was clipped by 5 bases and J by 4 bases, with 12 bases between them. This CDR3 is built from 13 residues. CDR3 amino acids: CASSPAGTYEQYV. CDR3 nucleotide sequence: TGTGCCAGCAGCCCTGCGGGGACTTACGAGCAGTACGTC.

The chain recombines TRBV2 with TRBJ1-6; 9 bases match TRBD1. This CDR3 contains 14 residues. V shed 6 bases and J 9 bases; nucleotides not matched to a gene: 6. Germline V gene sequence: CDR1 SNHLY, CDR2 FYNNEI. CDR3 in DNA: TGTGCCAGCAGCGGCGGACAGGGGCGTTCACCCCTCCACTTT. Amino acid sequence: CASSGGQGRSPLHF. The whole variable domain, filled in from reference TRBV2 and TRBJ1-6, reads EPEVTQTPSHQVTQMGQEVILRCVPISNHLYFYWYRQILGQKVEFLVSFYNNEISEKSEIFDDQFSVERPDGSNFTLKIRSTKLEDSAMYFCASSGGQGRSPLHFGNGTRLTVT.

This clone was found once. The gene calls are TRBV5-4 and TRBJ2-1, with 13 bases identical to TRBD2. The trim removed 2 bases at V and 8 bases at J, leaving 4 bases unmatched. This CDR3 region has 15 residues. Per germline, CDR1 SGHNT and CDR2 YYREEE (reference sequence). In DNA form, the CDR3 reads TGTGCCAGCAGCTTAACTAGCGGGGGGGCCCATGAGCAGTTCTTC. Its protein product is CASSLTSGGAHEQFF. Full variable domain (outside the CDR3, taken from reference TRBV5-4 and TRBJ2-1): ETGVTQSPTHLIKTRGQQVTLRCSSQSGHNTVSWYQQALGQGPQFIFQYYREEENGRGNFPPRFSGLQFPNYSSELNVNALELDDSALYLCASSLTSGGAHEQFFGPGTRLTVL.

With respect to this clone: A junction boundary mismatches the germline segment, possibly from a read error. V and J are TRBV27 and TRBJ1-2; TRBD1 might be the D (5 bases). Germline V gives CDR1 MNHEY, CDR2 SMNVEV (reference sequence). The CDR3 totals 15 residues. The CDR3 spells CASSLLRDLRNGCTF. DNA of the CDR3: TGTGCCAGCAGTTTACTACGGGACTTGAGGAATGGCTGCACCTTC.

This chain joins TRBV6-6 and TRBJ1-1; TRBD1 matches at 8 bases. The CDR3 length is 14 residues. The V gene's germline CDR1 is MNHNY and CDR2 SVGAGI (reference sequence). V gave up 5 bases and J gave up 5 bases; unmatched junction bases: 7. CDR3 residues: CASSSGQGGTEAFF. DNA for the CDR3: TGTGCCAGCAGTAGTGGACAGGGAGGAACTGAAGCTTTCTTT.

This clone was seen a single time. This chain connects TRBV9 to TRBJ1-5; 7 bases line up with TRBD1. From germline, CDR1 is SGDLS and CDR2 YYNGEE. There are 15 residues in the CDR3. The ends lost 3 bases at V and 3 bases at J; junction bases unmatched: 6. The CDR3 is CASSAEGQPNQPQHF. In nucleotides, the CDR3 is TGTGCCAGCAGCGCCGAGGGACAGCCCAATCAGCCCCAGCATTTT.

The chain has TRBV27 and TRBJ1-2; 9 nucleotides align to TRBD1. The CDR3 runs to 23 residues. Looked up from germline, CDR1 is MNHEY and CDR2 is SMNVEV (reference sequence). The junction had 29 bases not matched to a gene; V was cut back by 1 base and J by 5 bases. CDR3 DNA sequence: TGTGCCAGCAGTTTATTTGCCCTCACTAGATCGTCCCCAGGGACAGGGAGGGGGTATGGCTACACCTTC. Its protein product is CASSLFALTRSSPGTGRGYGYTF.

The rearrangement uses TRBV13 and TRBJ2-7; 7 positions match TRBD2. The CDR3 is made up of 15 amino acids. After removal of 2 bases from V and 0 bases from J, the junction contained 4 bases not matched to a gene. CDR1 is PRHDT and CDR2 is FYEKMQ in the germline V gene (reference sequence). The DNA of the CDR3 is TGTGCCAGCAGCTTAACAGCGGGGAACTCCTACGAGCAGTACTTC. Encoded protein: CASSLTAGNSYEQYF. Full variable domain (missing parts from reference TRBV13 and TRBJ2-7): AAGVIQSPRHLIKEKRETATLKCYPIPRHDTVYWYQQGPGQDPQFLISFYEKMQSDKGSIPDRFSAQQFSDYHSELNMSSLELGDSALYFCASSLTAGNSYEQYFGPGTRLTVT.

The chain employs TRBV2 and TRBJ2-2, with D possibly TRBD2 on 7 matching bases. V gave up 9 bases and J gave up 1 base, with 9 bases separating them. The CDR3 contains 13 residues. The germline gives CDR1 SNHLY, CDR2 FYNNEI. Written as DNA, the CDR3 is TGTGCCAGTAGGGGGGGGAACACCGGGGAGCTGTTTTTT. Amino acid sequence: CASRGGNTGELFF.

The J gene is TRBJ1-5, the V gene TRBV10-3, with TRBD1 as a possible D gene (6 bases). This CDR3 contains 15 residues. Trimming cost V 0 bases and J 8 bases, with 14 bases left between them. Germline V gene data show CDR1 as ENHRY and CDR2 as SYGVKD. Here the CDR3 reads CAISESSGEGKPQHF. The CDR3 DNA follows: TGTGCCATCAGTGAGTCTTCAGGGGAAGGTAAGCCCCAGCATTTT.

The chain uses TRBV5-4 and TRBJ1-1; D call uncertain. The V gene's germline CDR1 is SGHNT and CDR2 YYREEE (reference sequence). This CDR3 spans 16 amino acids. Trimming pared 4 bases from V and 5 bases from J, leaving 21 bases between. This CDR3 reads CASSPAGVPGRTEAFF. As DNA, the CDR3 is TGTGCCAGCAGCCCCGCCGGGGTTCCGGGTCGGACTGAAGCTTTCTTT.

This rearrangement joins TRBV10-2 to TRBJ1-5; D is ambiguous. The V end lost 4 bases, the J end lost 4 bases, and 5 bases lay between the germline ends. CDR3 size: 12 residues. CDR1 and CDR2 from the germline V gene are WSHSY and SAAADI. The CDR3 region has the DNA TGCGCCAGCAGTGTCGGGAATCAGCCCCAGCATTTT. Translation gives CASSVGNQPQHF.

This clone was detected only a few times. This chain links TRBV5-1 with TRBJ2-2; possibly TRBD2 for D (5 bases). CDR1 SGHRS and CDR2 YFSETQ come from the germline V gene. V shed 0 bases and J shed 8 bases, with 14 bases lying between them. The CDR3 extends over 15 amino acids. As DNA, the CDR3 is TGCGCCAGCAGCTTGGAGGCAAGCAGGACTGGGGAGCTGTTTTTT. Translating it yields CASSLEASRTGELFF. Complete variable domain (other parts from reference TRBV5-1 and TRBJ2-2): KAGVTQTPRYLIKTRGQQVTLSCSPISGHRSVSWYQQTPGQGLQFLFEYFSETQRNKGNFPGRFSGRQFSNSRSEMNVSTLELGDSALYLCASSLEASRTGELFFGEGSRLTVL.